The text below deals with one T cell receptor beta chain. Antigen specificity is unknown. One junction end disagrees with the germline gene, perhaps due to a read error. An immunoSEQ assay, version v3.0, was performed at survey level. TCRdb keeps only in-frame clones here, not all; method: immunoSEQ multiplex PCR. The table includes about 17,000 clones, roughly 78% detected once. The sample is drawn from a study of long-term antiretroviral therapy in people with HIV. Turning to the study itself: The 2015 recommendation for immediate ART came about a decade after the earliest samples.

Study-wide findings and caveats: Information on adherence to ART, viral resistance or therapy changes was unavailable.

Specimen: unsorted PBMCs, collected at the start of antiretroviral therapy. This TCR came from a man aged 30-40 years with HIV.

The chain's CDR3 is CASSPSMTGTTQAFF. DNA of the CDR3: TGTGCCAGCAGTCCATCCATGACAGGAACCACTCAAGCTTTCTTT. The chain joins TRBV6-5 to TRBJ1-1, with D possibly matching TRBD1 (6 bases). CDR3 length equals 15 residues. Germline-derived CDR1 and CDR2 are MNHEY and SVGAGI.